The 8 T cell receptor beta chains below come from one sample, sequenced in a study of cytomegalovirus exposure and HLA in healthy donors. The primer mix had 60 Vbeta and 13 Jbeta primers. Here immunoSEQ multiplex PCR was the method, and the copy in TCRdb shows in-frame clones only, minus some. The sample yields around 160,000 clones, roughly 87% seen once. Sample: PBMCs. These receptors originate from a man aged 50-59 years in good health and CMV-seropositive.

V and J are TRBV10-2 and TRBJ2-3; 8 nucleotides align to TRBD1. This CDR3 spans 17 amino acids. The V and J ends lost 4 bases and 4 bases, in that order; junction bases with no gene match: 13. Germline V gene sequence: CDR1 WSHSY, CDR2 SAAADI. CDR3 nucleotides: TGCGCCAGCAGTGGGGGCCCTAACAGGGGGGACGCAGATACGCAGTATTTT. It is translated as CASSGGPNRGDADTQYF.

The J gene is TRBJ1-5, the V gene TRBV6-1; TRBD1 aligns across 7 bases. Germline values: CDR1 MNHNS, CDR2 SASEGT. CDR3 length: 15 residues. V lost 7 bases and J lost 3; bases outside the gene matches: 9. CDR3: CASKTRQGFNQPQHF. CDR3 coding DNA: TGTGCCAGCAAGACTCGACAGGGTTTCAATCAGCCCCAGCATTTT.

This clone has only a few counts. The chain uses TRBV15 and TRBJ2-7; possibly TRBD1 for D (5 bases). Germline V gene lookup returns CDR1 LNHNV and CDR2 YYDKDF (reference sequence). The V end lost 1 base, the J end lost 7 bases, and 17 bases lay between the germline ends. CDR3 length equals 15 residues. The CDR3 sequence is CATSRARVEAVEQYF. The CDR3 DNA reads TGTGCCACCAGCAGAGCCAGGGTTGAGGCGGTGGAGCAGTACTTC.

The chain links TRBV5-1 to TRBJ2-1; tentatively, D is TRBD1 (6 bases). Germline V lookup: CDR1 SGHRS, CDR2 YFSETQ. The CDR3 consists of 16 residues. Trimming took 2 bases from V and 0 from J, leaving 12 bases between them. In DNA form, the CDR3 reads TGCGCCAGCAGCTTACAGGGCCCGATCTCCTACAATGAGCAGTTCTTC. It translates to CASSLQGPISYNEQFF.

The chain couples TRBV7-2 to TRBJ1-1; possible D gene TRBD1, 5 bases. Germline CDR1 reads SGHTA; CDR2 reads FQGNSA. Trimming left V 0 bases short and J 5 bases short, with 13 bases between. The CDR3 spans 15 residues. The CDR3, as DNA: TGTGCCAGCAGCTTAGCGCAGGGTACTTGGACTGAAGCTTTCTTT. Its protein is CASSLAQGTWTEAFF.

The V and J genes are TRBV27 and TRBJ2-3; D is undetermined. This CDR3 region has 16 residues. Germline CDR1 MNHEY, CDR2 SMNVEV (reference sequence). Trimming removed 2 bases at V and 0 bases at J, with 12 bases between. The CDR3 bases are TGTGCCAGCAGTTTACGACTGTTCACTAGCACAGATACGCAGTATTTT. Amino acids: CASSLRLFTSTDTQYF.

The chain carries TRBV27 and TRBJ2-1; a possible D gene is TRBD1 (5 bases). The CDR3 length is 12 residues. Trimming removed 3 bases from V and 9 bases from J, with 9 bases in between. Germline CDR1 is MNHEY and CDR2 is SMNVEV (reference sequence). The CDR3 region has the DNA TGTGCCAGCAGTTTTTTAGGGGCTGAGCAGTTCTTC. Translation gives CASSFLGAEQFF.

The V call is TRBV7-9, the J call TRBJ2-2; 12 positions agree with TRBD2. V shed 5 bases and J 5 bases; nucleotides not matched to a gene: 12. The CDR3 consists of 18 residues. The V gene's germline CDR1 is SEHNR and CDR2 FQNEAQ (reference sequence). For the CDR3, the DNA is TGTGCCAGCAGCCCCCGACTAGCGGGAGAAGGAGGAACCGGGGAGCTGTTTTTT. Its translation: CASSPRLAGEGGTGELFF. The full variable domain, rest sourced from reference TRBV7-9 and TRBJ2-2, is DTGVSQNPRHKITKRGQNVTFRCDPISEHNRLYWYRQTLGQGPEFLTYFQNEAQLEKSRLLSDRFSAERPKGSFSTLEIQRTEQGDSAMYLCASSPRLAGEGGTGELFFGEGSRLTVL.